Listed here are 24 T cell receptor beta chains from one sample, sequenced in a study of blood T cells in healthy people across ages. Next came a second PCR, run for about 6 to 11 cycles, which used a sample-barcoded 5' primer along with a J-beta primer mix. Each CDR3 protein is one row after TCRdb ran MiXCR on the 5' RACE reads. The repertoire holds around 400,000 distinct CDR3 sequences, with approximately 52% as singletons. Sample: blood. The receptors were sampled from a man aged 55 to 70 in good health.

The V and J genes are TRBV3-1 and TRBJ1-2, with 10 bases fitting TRBD1. Germline lookup yields CDR1 LGHDT and CDR2 YNNKEL (reference sequence). The junction had 6 bases not matched to a gene; V was cut back by 4 bases and J by 7 bases. The CDR3 is 14 amino acids. Here the CDR3 DNA reads TGTGCCAGCAGCCCCAGAGACAGGGGGCTTGGCTACACCTTC. Its protein is CASSPRDRGLGYTF.

This chain joins TRBV6-5 and TRBJ2-7, with 11 bases lining up with TRBD1. CDR1 is MNHEY, CDR2 SVGAGI, per germline. The CDR3 has 13 amino acids. CDR3 residues: CASTGTGGYEQYF. As DNA, the CDR3 is TGTGCATCGACCGGGACAGGGGGCTACGAGCAGTACTTC.

This chain connects TRBV5-1 to TRBJ2-1; D possibly uses TRBD1 or TRBD2 (6 bases each). The CDR3 contains 15 residues. V lost 0 bases and J lost 7, with 14 bases in between. Germline assignment: CDR1 SGHRS and CDR2 YFSETQ. Written as DNA, the CDR3 is TGCGCCAGCAGCTTGGCGGCAGGGGCGGGGAATGAGCAGTTCTTC. Amino acid sequence: CASSLAAGAGNEQFF. The entire variable domain, with the rest obtained from reference TRBV5-1 and TRBJ2-1, is as follows: KAGVTQTPRYLIKTRGQQVTLSCSPISGHRSVSWYQQTPGQGLQFLFEYFSETQRNKGNFPGRFSGRQFSNSRSEMNVSTLELGDSALYLCASSLAAGAGNEQFFGPGTRLTVL.

Concerning this clonotype: This sequence may be a read error, since a much larger clone differs from it by one base. This chain connects TRBV2 to TRBJ2-7; 8 nucleotides align to TRBD1. The closer fit of TRBJ2-5 to the DNA end suggests the J call may be wrong. CDR3 length: 13 residues. Per germline, CDR1 SNHLY and CDR2 FYNNEI. The DNA for the CDR3 is TGTGCCTGCAGTGACGGACAGGGCGGGACCCAGTACTTC. This encodes CACSDGQGGTQYF.

Ten or more counts support this clonotype. This chain links TRBV14 with TRBJ1-1; D gene ambiguous. The CDR3 length is 15 residues. V was pared by 3 bases and J by 0 bases, with 11 bases between. The germline CDR1 and CDR2 sequences are SGHDN and FVKESK. CDR3 nucleotide sequence: TGTGCCAGCAGCCAGCGAACCGGGCTGAACACTGAAGCTTTCTTT. Its translation is CASSQRTGLNTEAFF.

This sequence joins TRBV2 and TRBJ2-3; weak D call: TRBD2 (7 bases). V lost 7 bases to trimming and J lost 4 bases, with 12 bases between them. The CDR3 is 13 amino acids. From germline, CDR1 is SNHLY and CDR2 FYNNEI. CDR3 protein: CASKGGGADTQYF. CDR3 sequence (DNA): TGTGCCAGCAAGGGGGGGGGAGCAGATACGCAGTATTTT.

The chain recombines TRBV19 with TRBJ2-7, with 11 bases identical to TRBD2. Germline values: CDR1 LNHDA, CDR2 SQIVND (reference sequence). This CDR3 spans 15 amino acids. With 3 bases clipped from V and 7 bases from J, the junction kept 8 bases outside the gene matches. CDR3 in DNA: TGTGCCAGTAGTATCTATGGGACTAGCGGTAATGAGCAGTACTTC. It translates to CASSIYGTSGNEQYF. The full variable domain, with the rest looked up from reference TRBV19 and TRBJ2-7, is DGGITQSPKYLFRKEGQNVTLSCEQNLNHDAMYWYRQDPGQGLRLIYYSQIVNDFQKGDIAEGYSVSREKKESFPLTVTSAQKNPTAFYLCASSIYGTSGNEQYFGPGTRLTVT.

This chain joins TRBV6-7 and TRBJ1-2, with no clear D. TRBV6-7 is filed as an ORF, its function uncertain. This CDR3 comprises 14 residues. V shed 7 bases and J shed 7 bases, with 19 bases lying between them. The CDR3 nucleotides read TGTGCCAGCAAAGTGGAACGACTCGCGGGTGGCTACACCTTC. This codes for CASKVERLAGGYTF.

The chain uses TRBV20-1 and TRBJ2-1; 9 positions agree with TRBD2. The CDR3 is made up of 17 amino acids. Germline assignment: CDR1 DFQATT and CDR2 SNEGSKA (reference sequence). With 1 base clipped from V and 0 bases from J, the junction kept 7 bases outside the gene matches. The CDR3 loop reads CSARVSGGESSYNEQFF. Written as DNA, the CDR3 is TGCAGTGCTAGAGTTAGCGGGGGCGAAAGCTCCTACAATGAGCAGTTCTTC.

This clonotype turned up a few times. A much larger clone sits a single nucleotide away, making a read error possible. The V gene is TRBV18, the J gene TRBJ2-5, with 9 positions matching TRBD2. The CDR3 extends over 15 amino acids. Germline V gene lookup returns CDR1 KGHSH and CDR2 LQKENI. V was pared by 1 base and J by 11 bases, with 11 bases of the junction left unmatched. In nucleotides, the CDR3 is TGTGCCAGCTCACCACGGACTAGCGAACACAATGAGCAGTACTTC. It translates to CASSPRTSEHNEQYF.

This clonotype was detected only a few times. The chain combines TRBV15 with TRBJ2-5; either TRBD1 or TRBD2 may fit D (5 bases each). The CDR3 is 15 residues long. Trimming took off 1 base at V and 0 bases at J, with 9 bases between the two ends. CDR1 is LNHNV, CDR2 YYDKDF, per germline (reference sequence). CDR3 DNA sequence: TGTGCCACCAGCAGAGGAGGGGTTGACCAAGAGACCCAGTACTTC. Its protein is CATSRGGVDQETQYF.

This clonotype was counted a few times. V usage is TRBV7-2 and J usage is TRBJ2-1; 11 nucleotides agree with TRBD1. Per germline, CDR1 SGHTA and CDR2 FQGNSA. CDR3 length: 15 residues. Losses at the gene ends were 5 bases for V and 10 bases for J; bases not matched to a gene: 10. CDR3 in DNA: TGTGCCAGCAGCCCGTTGGACAGGGGGCCGCGGGAGCAGTTCTTC. Protein product: CASSPLDRGPREQFF.

At least ten counts were recorded for this clonotype. The V call is TRBV12-3 or TRBV12-4, the J call TRBJ2-1, with D perhaps matching TRBD2 (7 bases). Between the trimmed V and J ends, which lost 5 bases and 4 bases, there was a span of 18 bases. The CDR3 has 16 residues. The CDR3 reads CASSRGEGVSYNEQFF. CDR3 DNA: TGTGCCAGCAGTCGGGGGGAGGGGGTATCATACAATGAGCAGTTCTTC.

The V call is TRBV7-9, the J call TRBJ2-1, with D perhaps matching TRBD2 (5 bases). The V end lost 2 bases, the J end lost 9 bases, and 11 bases lay between the germline ends. The CDR3 extends over 13 amino acids. CDR1 and CDR2 (germline): SEHNR, FQNEAQ (reference sequence). CDR3 bases: TGTGCCAGCAGCTTAACCCAGAGCGGTGAGCAGTTCTTC. This sequence encodes CASSLTQSGEQFF. Combining the CDR3 with reference TRBV7-9 and TRBJ2-1 gives the whole variable domain DTGVSQNPRHKITKRGQNVTFRCDPISEHNRLYWYRQTLGQGPEFLTYFQNEAQLEKSRLLSDRFSAERPKGSFSTLEIQRTEQGDSAMYLCASSLTQSGEQFFGPGTRLTVL.

V is TRBV20-1 and J is TRBJ1-2, with no clear D. The V end lost 0 bases, the J end lost 12 bases, and 17 bases lay between the germline ends. Germline loops: CDR1 DFQATT, CDR2 SNEGSKA (reference sequence). CDR3 length: 13 amino acids. The CDR3 here is CSARDQTGNGHTF. CDR3 coding DNA: TGCAGTGCTAGAGATCAGACCGGAAACGGCCACACCTTC.

This clonotype was picked up many times. This may stem from a read error, because a much larger clone lies one nucleotide away. V gene TRBV7-2 combines with J gene TRBJ2-1; TRBD1 is a possible D gene (6 bases). Germline lookup yields CDR1 SGHTA and CDR2 FQGNSA. The CDR3 is made up of 15 amino acids. V dropped 2 bases and J dropped 0 bases, with 8 bases sitting between them. CDR3 DNA: TGTGCCAGCAGCTTAATGGGGGCCTCCTACAATGAGCAGTTCTTC. It encodes CASSLMGASYNEQFF.

This clonotype appeared a few times. CDR3 DNA: TGTGCCAGCAGTTGGACTAGCGAGCAGTACTTC. Translated, it gives CASSWTSEQYF. This rearrangement joins TRBV6-6 to TRBJ2-7, with TRBD2 matching over 7 bases. Germline V gene lookup returns CDR1 MNHNY and CDR2 SVGAGI (reference sequence). The CDR3 has 11 amino acids. J lost 6 bases, V lost 4 bases, and 0 bases had no gene match.

The V call is TRBV18, the J call TRBJ2-5, with TRBD2 as a possible D gene (5 bases). The CDR3 loop spans 13 amino acids. The germline V and J ends were trimmed by 6 bases and 5 bases, with 13 bases remaining between them. Germline CDR1 is KGHSH and CDR2 is LQKENI. Here the CDR3 reads CASSPEGWETQYF. As DNA, the CDR3 is TGTGCCAGCTCCCCTGAGGGCTGGGAGACCCAGTACTTC. Combining the CDR3 with reference TRBV18 and TRBJ2-5 gives the whole variable domain NAGVMQNPRHLVRRRGQEARLRCSPMKGHSHVYWYRQLPEEGLKFMVYLQKENIIDESGMPKERFSAEFPKEGPSILRIQQVVRGDSAAYFCASSPEGWETQYFGPGTRLLVL.

The rearrangement joins TRBV20-1 to TRBJ2-1; D unresolved. This CDR3 contains 11 residues. The V end was cut by 4 bases, the J end by 9 bases, with 10 bases between. CDR1 is DFQATT and CDR2 is SNEGSKA in the germline V gene (reference sequence). The CDR3 coding sequence is TGCAGTGCTAAGGTAGTTAGTGAGCAGTTCTTC. Translated: CSAKVVSEQFF.

The chain joins TRBV4-1 to TRBJ2-6; D is perhaps TRBD2 (6 bases). V lost 2 bases, J lost 0 bases, and 11 bases lay in between. The germline V gene has CDR1 MGHRA and CDR2 YSYEKL. The CDR3 has 17 amino acids. CDR3 region: CASSQPREPSGANVLTF. CDR3 coding DNA: TGCGCCAGCAGCCAACCCCGGGAGCCCTCTGGGGCCAACGTCCTGACTTTC.

The chain joins TRBV6-2 or TRBV6-3 to TRBJ2-1; 9 nucleotides align to TRBD2. The CDR3 sequence is 15 residues long. Trimming removed 6 bases from V and 9 bases from J; junction bases left unmatched: 12. Germline V gene data show CDR1 as MNHEY and CDR2 as SVGEGT. The CDR3 sequence: CASSKRASGNGEQFF. The CDR3 DNA follows: TGTGCCAGCAGCAAGCGGGCTAGCGGGAATGGTGAGCAGTTCTTC.

The sample holds many counts of this clonotype. The chain carries TRBV18 and TRBJ1-2, with 7 bases lining up with TRBD1. CDR3 length: 14 residues. The V gene's germline CDR1 is KGHSH and CDR2 LQKENI. V trimming: 3 bases; J trimming: 5 bases; junction bases outside the gene matches: 6. The CDR3 spells CASSPPQGGYGYTF. In nucleotides, the CDR3 is TGTGCCAGCTCACCCCCCCAGGGGGGATATGGCTACACCTTC.

The chain couples TRBV5-1 to TRBJ1-5; D might be TRBD1 (6 bases). The CDR3 runs 15 residues. Germline V gives CDR1 SGHRS, CDR2 YFSETQ. Between the trimmed V and J ends, which lost 4 bases and 4 bases, there was a span of 15 bases. The CDR3 protein is CASSVRGGVNQPQHF. Here the CDR3 DNA reads TGCGCCAGCAGCGTACGAGGGGGGGTTAATCAGCCCCAGCATTTT.

With respect to this clonotype: Compared with germline, one end of the junction differs, possibly owing to a read error. CDR3 coding DNA: TGTGCCAGCAGCCTCCGCCGCAGGGCCCTAAGCTCCTACACTGAGCAGTTCTTC. Amino acids: CASSLRRRALSSYTEQFF. V is TRBV11-2 and J is TRBJ2-1, with D possibly TRBD1 on 5 matching bases. CDR1 is SGHAT and CDR2 is FQNNGV in the germline V gene. This CDR3 is 18 amino acids long.